What follows is one TCR beta chain and its context. This entry belongs to a study of blood T cell repertoires in COVID-19. Study in general: Samples of COVID-19 (acute and convalescent) were obtained from the United States, Italy and Spain. Sources were T cells, B-cell-depleted T cells, or PBMCs; the material itself was cDNA or gDNA.

Germline lookup yields CDR1 LGHDT and CDR2 YNNKEL (reference sequence). The CDR3 contains 16 residues. V lost 2 bases, J lost 7 bases, and 7 bases stayed unmatched. Original analysis: Counts of nucleated cells, estimated from reference gene primer amplification, were obtained. Method: immunoSEQ multiplex PCR; TCRdb's copy keeps in-frame clones and lacks some. Clone size and the V and J calls come from that table; the DNA yielded D and trimming. The data show roughly 70,000 clones, with 75% to 85% seen just once and 18% held by the top ten. Sequenced sample: peripheral blood. This sequence joins TRBV3-1 (or the pseudogene TRBV3-2) and TRBJ2-1, with 11 bases lining up with TRBD2. This receptor was taken from a man between 65 and 85 years old who had recovered from COVID-19. CDR3 DNA sequence: TGTGCCAGCAGCCAACAAACTAGCGGGGGTTATAATGAGCAGTTCTTC. Translated, it gives CASSQQTSGGYNEQFF.